The TCR beta chain described here comes from a study of shared clonotypes between healthy human individuals. Per the original methods: Junction-only immunoSEQ sequences carried no quality scores, so filtering differed. The repertoire was sequenced with immunoSEQ multiplex PCR; TCRdb's copy has only in-frame clones and lacks some. The DNA gave D and trimming, while V, J and clone size come from that table. Among about half a million clones listed, about 85% were seen once. Between the trimmed V and J ends, which lost 4 bases and 0 bases, there was a span of 11 bases. CDR1 SGHDT and CDR2 YYEEEE come from the germline V gene. The CDR3 covers 15 residues.

The sample taken for sequencing was PBMCs. The rearrangement joins TRBV5-6 to TRBJ2-1, with a possible D match to TRBD2 (5 bases). The receptor was derived from a woman in her thirties or forties in good health. Some clones in this sample may be carry-over from other donors' samples. The CDR3 protein is CASSLFSDSYNEQFF. The CDR3 DNA reads TGTGCCAGCAGCCTATTTAGCGACTCCTACAATGAGCAGTTCTTC. The variable domain in full, with the rest retrieved from reference TRBV5-6 and TRBJ2-1, is DAGVTQSPTHLIKTRGQQVTLRCSPKSGHDTVSWYQQALGQGPQFIFQYYEEEERQRGNFPDRFSGHQFPNYSSELNVNALLLGDSALYLCASSLFSDSYNEQFFGPGTRLTVL.